The clone carrying this T cell receptor (beta chain) showed up many times. The antigen is undetermined. The data belong to a study of spatial heterogeneity in lung cancer. In the library, each TCR cDNA molecule bore its own unique molecular identifier. TCRdb processed the 5' RACE reads anew with MiXCR; each CDR3 protein has one entry. Of some 13,000 distinct CDR3 sequences listed, more than 3.5% were seen once; the top ten hold 6.5% to 9%. Time point here: sample taken at primary tumor resection. Study-wide findings and caveats: Tracking of tumor mutation counts was seen in expanded intratumoral alpha and beta TCR counts.

V was pared by 5 bases and J by 9 bases, with 19 bases between. Germline-derived CDR1 and CDR2 are LNHDA and SQIVND (reference sequence). The CDR3 is 14 amino acids. The rearrangement joins TRBV19 to TRBJ2-5; no clear D. The receptor was derived from a male donor with early-stage non-small cell lung cancer. The sample in question was lung tumor tissue, obtained at surgery. CDR3: CASSSPPPPRAQYF. The CDR3 DNA follows: TGTGCCAGTAGTTCCCCCCCGCCTCCAAGGGCCCAGTACTTC.